The clone carrying this T cell receptor beta chain has a count of ten or more. The antigen is unknown. The length of the CDR3 is 14 residues. Per germline, CDR1 MDHEN and CDR2 SYDVKM. Trimming shortened V by 3 bases and J by 5 bases, and 11 bases separated the two germline ends. This entry belongs to a study of glioma-infiltrating T cells. Findings of the study overall: Non-neoplastic patients had below-expected tissue-blood divergence, while all gliomas exceeded expectation. Very few CDR3 sequences were shared between tissue and blood.

The iRepertoire nested amplicon-rescue multiplex PCR amplified TCR alpha and beta CDR3s from RNA. Tissue mRNA or PBMC total RNA, roughly 90-450 ng, went into one-step reverse transcription and amplification. TCRdb re-derived calls from the multiplex PCR reads in MiXCR, one entry per CDR3 protein. The data contain approximately 120,000 distinct CDR3 sequences, approximately 25% of them singletons. The specimen sequenced was glioma tissue, nonneoplastic brain tissue, or PBMCs (not recorded which). The J gene is TRBJ1-5, the V gene TRBV28, with unresolved D. The origin of this receptor is a human donor with low-grade glioma or glioblastoma, undergoing nonglioma brain surgery, or in good health (not recorded which). CDR3 nucleotide sequence: TGTGCCAGCAGTTTCCCGGACCGATATCAGCCCCAGCATTTT. This translates into CASSFPDRYQPQHF.